This is a list of T cell receptor beta chains from one sample in a study of shared clonotypes between healthy human individuals. Only in-frame clones appear in the TCRdb table, and some are missing; sequencing was by immunoSEQ multiplex PCR. The table shows nearly 1,000,000 clones, with more than 75% occurring only once. The specimen sequenced was memory CD4+ T cells sorted from blood. The origin of the receptors is a man aged 18-30 years in good health. CDR3s include the opening cysteine and the closing phenylalanine or tryptophan. The order of the fields is D gene, V gene, clone size, J gene, CDR3 DNA, CDR3 protein. A D gene is named only where the DNA matches it firmly. The listing skips clone size in some rows; elsewhere it reads once, few, many or a size class.

>.|TRBV7-2|.|TRBJ2-3
TGTGCCAGCAGCTTAGGTAGCGGACGCACAGATACGCAGTATTTT
CASSLGSGRTDTQYF
>.|TRBV29-1|.|TRBJ2-5
TGCAGCGTCCTAGGCGGCGGCCAAGAGACCCAGTACTTC
CSVLGGGQETQYF
>TRBD1|TRBV28|.|TRBJ1-2
TGTGCCAGCAGTTTGGGGGGACAGGGAAAGAATGGCTACACCTTC
CASSLGGQGKNGYTF
>.|TRBV4-1|many|TRBJ2-7
TGCGCCAGCAGCCAAGGCGGGTTTATAGGGTCCTACGCGGACGAGCAGTACTTC
CASSQGGFIGSYADEQYF
>TRBD2|TRBV4-2|.|TRBJ2-7
TGTGCCAGCAGCCAAGATCTCCCGGGACTAGCGGGTGACTCCTACGAGCAGTACTTC
CASSQDLPGLAGDSYEQYF
>.|TRBV29-1|few|TRBJ2-5
TGCAGCGTTGGGTCGAAAGGGGCCGAGACCCAGTACTTC
CSVGSKGAETQYF
>.|TRBV2|.|TRBJ2-3
TGTGCCAGCAGTGATGATCACTACCCAACCCCCCGACAGTATTTT
CASSDDHYPTPRQYF
>TRBD1|TRBV25-1|many|TRBJ1-4
TGTGCCAGCAGAGGACAGGGTGGGTCTAATGAAAAACTGTTTTTT
CASRGQGGSNEKLFF
>.|TRBV30|.|TRBJ2-2
TGTGCCTGGAGAGTTGACACCGGGGAGCTGTTTTTT
CAWRVDTGELFF
>TRBD2|TRBV15|.|TRBJ2-1
TGTGCCACTATGGGGACTAGCGGCGAGGGGTACAATGAGCAGTTCTTC
CATMGTSGEGYNEQFF
>.|TRBV6-6|.|TRBJ2-7
TGTGCCAGCAGTTACGCGCAGGGGGGTTACGAGCAGTACTTC
CASSYAQGGYEQYF
>.|TRBV28|.|TRBJ1-5
TGTGCCAGCAGTTTGGGCCCATACTATCAGCCCCAGCATTTT
CASSLGPYYQPQHF
>.|TRBV7-2|once|TRBJ1-1
TGTGCCAGCAGCCCCATTACAGGGATTAACACTGAAGCTTTCTTT
CASSPITGINTEAFF
>.|TRBV7-9|few|TRBJ1-6
TGTGCCAGCAGCTCCCCGGGTGGGCAGGGTAATAATTCACCCCTCCACTTT
CASSSPGGQGNNSPLHF
>.|TRBV5-1|.|TRBJ2-3
TGCGCCAGCAGCTCGGCCGACTCAAGCACAGATACGCAGTATTTT
CASSSADSSTDTQYF
>TRBD2|TRBV30|.|TRBJ2-1
TGTGCCTGGAGTCCCGGACTAGCGGGGGTAGGTGAGCAGTTCTTC
CAWSPGLAGVGEQFF
>TRBD1|TRBV7-9|.|TRBJ2-7
TGTGCCAGCAGCCCCCCGTATAGGACAGGGGCCTACGAGCAGTACTTC
CASSPPYRTGAYEQYF